Listed here is a single T cell receptor beta chain. Using immunoSEQ multiplex PCR, the repertoire was profiled, and TCRdb retains in-frame clones only, with some absent. The sample carries about 2 million clones, 85% to 95% recorded once. These data are taken from a study of shared clonotypes between healthy human individuals. Germline V lookup: CDR1 MNHNS, CDR2 SASEGT. V shed 8 bases and J shed 3 bases, with 11 bases lying between them. The CDR3 consists of 12 residues. Sample: naive CD4+ T cells sorted from blood. Subset noted: CD45RA+ positively selected. The TCR sequence derives from a man younger than 35 in good health. The chain recombines TRBV6-1 with TRBJ2-7, with D possibly being TRBD2 (6 bases). CDR3 region: CASFWDFYEQYF. The CDR3, as DNA: TGTGCCAGCTTTTGGGACTTCTACGAGCAGTACTTC.